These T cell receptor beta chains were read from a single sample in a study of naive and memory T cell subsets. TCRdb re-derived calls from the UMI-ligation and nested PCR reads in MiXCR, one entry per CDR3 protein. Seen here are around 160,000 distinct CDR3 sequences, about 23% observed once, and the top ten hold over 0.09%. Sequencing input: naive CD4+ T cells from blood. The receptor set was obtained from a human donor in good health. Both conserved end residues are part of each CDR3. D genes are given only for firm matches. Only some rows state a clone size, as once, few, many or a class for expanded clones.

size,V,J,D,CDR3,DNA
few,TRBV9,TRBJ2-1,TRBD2,CASSGTLSSGRVPNEQFF,TGTGCCAGCAGCGGTACCCTCAGTAGCGGGAGGGTCCCCAATGAGCAGTTCTTC
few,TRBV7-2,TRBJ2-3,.,CASSLSADTQYF,TGTGCCAGCAGCTTGAGCGCAGATACGCAGTATTTT
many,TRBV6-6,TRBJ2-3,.,CASSYRFSRPTQGNFGTDTQYF,TGTGCCAGCAGTTACCGGTTCTCCCGTCCCACACAGGGTAATTTCGGGACAGATACGCAGTATTTT
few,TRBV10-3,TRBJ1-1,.,CAISELGGDPNTEAFF,TGTGCCATCAGTGAGTTGGGAGGAGACCCGAACACTGAAGCTTTCTTT
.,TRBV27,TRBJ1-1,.,CASSGQLNTEAFF,TGTGCCAGCAGTGGACAGTTGAACACTGAAGCTTTCTTT
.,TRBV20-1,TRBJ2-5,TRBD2,CSARTSGRVIRFETQYF,TGCAGTGCTAGGACTAGCGGGAGGGTTATTCGATTTGAGACCCAGTACTTC
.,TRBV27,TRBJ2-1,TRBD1,CASSRQGINEQFF,TGTGCCAGCAGCCGACAGGGGATCAATGAGCAGTTCTTC
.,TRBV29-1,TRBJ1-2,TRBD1,CSVEGDSSSYGYTF,TGCAGCGTTGAAGGGGACAGCAGCTCCTATGGCTACACCTTC
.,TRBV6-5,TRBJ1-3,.,CASSYSGAARLTRNTIDF,TGTGCCAGCAGTTACTCGGGTGCAGCTCGCCTAACAAGAAACACCATAGATTTT
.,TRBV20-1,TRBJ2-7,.,CSASKSAPSSYEQYF,TGCAGTGCTAGTAAGTCGGCCCCCAGCTCCTACGAGCAGTACTTC
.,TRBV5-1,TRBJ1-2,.,CASSLGAESYGYTF,TGCGCCAGCAGCTTGGGGGCCGAGAGCTATGGCTACACCTTC
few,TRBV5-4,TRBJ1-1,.,CASSLPTANTEAFF,TGTGCCAGCAGCTTGCCGACAGCGAACACTGAAGCTTTCTTT
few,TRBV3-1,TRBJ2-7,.,CASSHRGYEQYF,TGTGCCAGCAGCCACCGGGGATACGAGCAGTACTTC
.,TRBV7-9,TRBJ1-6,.,CASSSGTLNNSPLHF,TGTGCCAGCAGCTCCGGGACACTCAATAATTCACCCCTCCACTTT
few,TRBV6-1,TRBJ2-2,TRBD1,CASSSGTGSGGELFF,TGTGCCAGCAGTTCCGGGACAGGGAGCGGCGGGGAGCTGTTTTTT
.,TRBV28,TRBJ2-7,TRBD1,CASSYGTGRGEQYF,TGTGCCAGCAGTTATGGGACAGGGAGGGGCGAGCAGTACTTC
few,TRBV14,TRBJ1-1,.,CASSQELMGTEAFF,TGTGCCAGCAGCCAGGAGCTTATGGGGACTGAAGCTTTCTTT
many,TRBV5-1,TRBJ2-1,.,CASSLGGHSRSSYNEQFF,TGCGCCAGCAGCTTGGGGGGCCACTCCCGTAGCTCCTACAATGAGCAGTTCTTC
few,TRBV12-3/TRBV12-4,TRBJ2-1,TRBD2,CASRLSGTSGRGEQFF,TGTGCCAGCAGACTAAGTGGGACTAGCGGGAGGGGGGAGCAGTTCTTC
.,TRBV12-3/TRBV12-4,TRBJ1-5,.,CASSLLVGGAGHQPQHF,TGTGCCAGCAGCCTTTTAGTTGGGGGCGCGGGCCATCAGCCCCAGCATTTT
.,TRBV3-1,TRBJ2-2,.,CASSQAVGELFF,TGTGCCAGCAGCCAAGCGGTCGGGGAGCTGTTTTTT
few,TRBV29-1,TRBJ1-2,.,CSVAGRARIGYTF,TGCAGCGTTGCGGGGCGTGCTCGGATAGGCTACACCTTC
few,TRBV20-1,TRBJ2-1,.,CSVPRGREQFF,TGCAGTGTCCCGAGGGGCCGAGAGCAGTTCTTC
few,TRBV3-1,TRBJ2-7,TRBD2,CASSQGLAGAAYEQYF,TGTGCCAGCAGCCAGGGACTAGCGGGAGCCGCCTACGAGCAGTACTTC
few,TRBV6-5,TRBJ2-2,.,CASTDPNTGELFF,TGTGCCAGCACAGACCCGAACACCGGGGAGCTGTTTTTT
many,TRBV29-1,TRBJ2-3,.,CSVGSGGGGTQYF,TGCAGCGTTGGCTCCGGGGGCGGTGGTACGCAGTATTTT
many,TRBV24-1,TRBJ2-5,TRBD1,CATSDLGTEETQYF,TGTGCCACCAGTGATTTAGGGACAGAAGAGACCCAGTACTTC
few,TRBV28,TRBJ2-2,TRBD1,CASTRDRVGHTGELFF,TGTGCCAGCACCAGGGACAGGGTTGGGCATACCGGGGAGCTGTTTTTT
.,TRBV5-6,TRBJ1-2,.,CASSLRQVHGYTF,TGTGCCAGCAGCTTGAGACAGGTCCATGGCTACACCTTC